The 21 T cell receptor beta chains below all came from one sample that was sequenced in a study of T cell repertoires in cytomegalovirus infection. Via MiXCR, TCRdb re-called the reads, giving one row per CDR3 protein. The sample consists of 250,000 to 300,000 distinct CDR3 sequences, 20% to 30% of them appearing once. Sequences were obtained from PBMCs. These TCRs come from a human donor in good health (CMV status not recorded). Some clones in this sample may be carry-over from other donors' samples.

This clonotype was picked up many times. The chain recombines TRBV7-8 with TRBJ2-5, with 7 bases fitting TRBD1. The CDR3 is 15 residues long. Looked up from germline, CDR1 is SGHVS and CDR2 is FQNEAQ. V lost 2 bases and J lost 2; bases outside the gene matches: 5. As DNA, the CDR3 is TGTGCCAGCAGCTTATTCCGGGACAGACAAGAGACCCAGTACTTC. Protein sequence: CASSLFRDRQETQYF.

This CDR3 is CASSLETSSRAFF. DNA for the CDR3: TGCGCCAGCAGCCTAGAGACATCTAGTAGGGCTTTCTTT. The chain links TRBV5-1 to TRBJ1-1; no clear D gene. Trimming removed 4 bases from V and 11 bases from J, with 18 bases in between. The CDR3 consists of 13 residues. Germline V gives CDR1 SGHRS, CDR2 YFSETQ. Complete variable domain (other parts from reference TRBV5-1 and TRBJ1-1): KAGVTQTPRYLIKTRGQQVTLSCSPISGHRSVSWYQQTPGQGLQFLFEYFSETQRNKGNFPGRFSGRQFSNSRSEMNVSTLELGDSALYLCASSLETSSRAFFGQGTRLTVV.

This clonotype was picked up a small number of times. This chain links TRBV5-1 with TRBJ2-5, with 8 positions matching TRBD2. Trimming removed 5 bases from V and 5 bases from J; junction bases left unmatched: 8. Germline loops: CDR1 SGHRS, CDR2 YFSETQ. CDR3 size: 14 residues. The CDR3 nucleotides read TGCGCCAGCAGGTCCGGGGGGGCCTTTGAGACCCAGTACTTC. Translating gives CASRSGGAFETQYF.

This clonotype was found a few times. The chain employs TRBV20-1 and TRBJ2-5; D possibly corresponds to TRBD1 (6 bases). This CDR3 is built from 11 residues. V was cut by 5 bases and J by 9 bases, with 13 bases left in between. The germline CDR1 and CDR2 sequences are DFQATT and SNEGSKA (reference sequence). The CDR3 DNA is TGCAGTGCTGGGACACCTGGGTCCCAGTACTTC. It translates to CSAGTPGSQYF.

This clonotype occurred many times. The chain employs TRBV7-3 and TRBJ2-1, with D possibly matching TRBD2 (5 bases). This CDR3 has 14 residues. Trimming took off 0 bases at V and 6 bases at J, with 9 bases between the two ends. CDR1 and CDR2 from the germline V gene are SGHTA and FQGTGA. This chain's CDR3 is CASSLTRTPNEQFF. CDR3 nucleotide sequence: TGTGCCAGCAGCTTAACAAGGACTCCCAATGAGCAGTTCTTC.

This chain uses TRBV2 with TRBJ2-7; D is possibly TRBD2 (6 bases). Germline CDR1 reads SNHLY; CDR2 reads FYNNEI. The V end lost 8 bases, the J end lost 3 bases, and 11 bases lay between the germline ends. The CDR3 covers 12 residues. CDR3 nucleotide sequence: TGTGCCAGCGGGGACTTACTCTACGAGCAGTACTTC. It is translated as CASGDLLYEQYF. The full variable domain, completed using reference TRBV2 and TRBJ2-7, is EPEVTQTPSHQVTQMGQEVILRCVPISNHLYFYWYRQILGQKVEFLVSFYNNEISEKSEIFDDQFSVERPDGSNFTLKIRSTKLEDSAMYFCASGDLLYEQYFGPGTRLTVT.

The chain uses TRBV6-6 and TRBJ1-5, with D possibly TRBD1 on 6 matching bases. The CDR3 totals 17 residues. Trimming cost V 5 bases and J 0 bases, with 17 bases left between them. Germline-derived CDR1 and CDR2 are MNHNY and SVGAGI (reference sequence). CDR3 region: CASSGEAGAGSNQPQHF. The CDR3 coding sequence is TGTGCCAGCAGTGGCGAGGCGGGGGCGGGTAGCAATCAGCCCCAGCATTTT.

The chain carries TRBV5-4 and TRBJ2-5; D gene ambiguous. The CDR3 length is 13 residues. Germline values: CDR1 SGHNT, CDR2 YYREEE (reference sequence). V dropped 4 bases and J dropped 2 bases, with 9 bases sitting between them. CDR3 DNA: TGTGCCAGCAGCCAAGACCCTCAAGAGACCCAGTACTTC. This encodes CASSQDPQETQYF.

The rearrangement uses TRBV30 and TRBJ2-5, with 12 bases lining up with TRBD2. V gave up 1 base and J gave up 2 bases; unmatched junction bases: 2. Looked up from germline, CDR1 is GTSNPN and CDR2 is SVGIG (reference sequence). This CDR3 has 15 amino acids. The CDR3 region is CAWSGTSGAQETQYF. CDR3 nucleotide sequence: TGTGCCTGGAGTGGGACTAGCGGGGCACAAGAGACCCAGTACTTC.

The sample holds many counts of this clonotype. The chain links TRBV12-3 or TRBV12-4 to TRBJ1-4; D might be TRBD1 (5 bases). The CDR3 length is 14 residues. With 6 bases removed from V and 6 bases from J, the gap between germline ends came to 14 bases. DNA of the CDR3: TGTGCCAGCAGCTGGGGGGGGGAGCATGAAAAACTGTTTTTT. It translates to CASSWGGEHEKLFF.

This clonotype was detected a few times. The CDR3 spells CASSIGDRSNQPQHF. For the CDR3, the DNA is TGTGCCAGTAGTATAGGCGACAGAAGCAATCAGCCCCAGCATTTT. This chain links TRBV19 with TRBJ1-5; a weak D match, TRBD1 (5 bases). CDR1 LNHDA and CDR2 SQIVND come from the germline V gene (reference sequence). V lost 1 base and J lost 1, with 8 bases in between. The CDR3 sequence is 15 residues long.

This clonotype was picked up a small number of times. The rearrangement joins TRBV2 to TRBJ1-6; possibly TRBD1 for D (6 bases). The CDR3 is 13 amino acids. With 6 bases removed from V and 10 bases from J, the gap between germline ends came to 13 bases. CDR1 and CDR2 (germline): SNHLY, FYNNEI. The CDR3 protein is CASREGDRSPLHF. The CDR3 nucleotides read TGTGCCAGCAGAGAGGGGGATCGATCACCCCTCCACTTT.

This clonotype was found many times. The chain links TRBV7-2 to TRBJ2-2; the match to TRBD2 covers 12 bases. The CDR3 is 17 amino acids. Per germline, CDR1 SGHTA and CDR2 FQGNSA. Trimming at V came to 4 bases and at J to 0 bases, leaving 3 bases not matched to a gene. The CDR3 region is CASSSRLAGANTGELFF. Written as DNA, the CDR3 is TGTGCCAGCAGCTCGAGACTAGCGGGGGCGAACACCGGGGAGCTGTTTTTT.

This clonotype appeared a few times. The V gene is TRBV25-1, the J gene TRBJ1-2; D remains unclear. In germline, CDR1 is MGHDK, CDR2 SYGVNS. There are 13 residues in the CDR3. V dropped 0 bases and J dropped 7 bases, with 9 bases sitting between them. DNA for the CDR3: TGTGCCAGCAGTGAATATGCAGGCGGTGGCTACACCTTC. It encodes CASSEYAGGGYTF.

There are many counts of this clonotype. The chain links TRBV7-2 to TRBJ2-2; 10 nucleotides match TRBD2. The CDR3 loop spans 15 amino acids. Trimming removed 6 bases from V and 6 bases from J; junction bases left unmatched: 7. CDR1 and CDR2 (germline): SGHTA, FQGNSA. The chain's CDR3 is CASSLSGRIPGELFF. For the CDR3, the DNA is TGTGCCAGCAGTCTTAGCGGGAGGATCCCCGGGGAGCTGTTTTTT.

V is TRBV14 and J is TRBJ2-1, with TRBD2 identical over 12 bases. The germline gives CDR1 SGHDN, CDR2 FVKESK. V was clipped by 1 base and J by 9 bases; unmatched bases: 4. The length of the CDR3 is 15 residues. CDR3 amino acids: CASSQALAGGAEQFF. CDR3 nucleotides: TGTGCCAGCAGCCAAGCACTAGCGGGGGGTGCTGAGCAGTTCTTC.

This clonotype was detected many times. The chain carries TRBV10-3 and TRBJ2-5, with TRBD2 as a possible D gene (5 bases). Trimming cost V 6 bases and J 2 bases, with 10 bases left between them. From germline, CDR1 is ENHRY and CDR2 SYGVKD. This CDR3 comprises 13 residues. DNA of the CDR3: TGTGCCATCAGCCGGGGAATACAAGAGACCCAGTACTTC. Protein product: CAISRGIQETQYF.

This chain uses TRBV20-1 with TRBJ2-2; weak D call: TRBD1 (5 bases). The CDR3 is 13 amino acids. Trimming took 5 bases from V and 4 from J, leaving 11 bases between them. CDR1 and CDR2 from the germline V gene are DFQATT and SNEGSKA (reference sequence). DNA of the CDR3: TGCAGTGCTTCGACAGTCGGCACCGGGGAGCTGTTTTTT. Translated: CSASTVGTGELFF.

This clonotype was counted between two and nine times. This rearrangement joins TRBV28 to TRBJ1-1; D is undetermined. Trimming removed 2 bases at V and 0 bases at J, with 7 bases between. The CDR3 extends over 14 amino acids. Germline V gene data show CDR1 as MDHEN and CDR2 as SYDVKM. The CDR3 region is CASSLVRVNTEAFF. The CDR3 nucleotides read TGTGCCAGCAGTTTAGTAAGGGTGAACACTGAAGCTTTCTTT.

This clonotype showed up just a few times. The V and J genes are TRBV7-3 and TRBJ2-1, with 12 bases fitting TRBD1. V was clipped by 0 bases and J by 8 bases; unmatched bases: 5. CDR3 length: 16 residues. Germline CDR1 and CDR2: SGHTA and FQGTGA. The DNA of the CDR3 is TGTGCCAGCAGCTTAACAGGGGACAGGGGGCTTGATGAGCAGTTCTTC. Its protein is CASSLTGDRGLDEQFF.

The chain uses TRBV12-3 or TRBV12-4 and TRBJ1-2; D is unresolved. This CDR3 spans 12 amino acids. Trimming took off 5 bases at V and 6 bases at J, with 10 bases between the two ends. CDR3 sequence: CASSIRPDGYTF. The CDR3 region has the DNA TGTGCCAGCAGTATTCGACCCGATGGCTACACCTTC.